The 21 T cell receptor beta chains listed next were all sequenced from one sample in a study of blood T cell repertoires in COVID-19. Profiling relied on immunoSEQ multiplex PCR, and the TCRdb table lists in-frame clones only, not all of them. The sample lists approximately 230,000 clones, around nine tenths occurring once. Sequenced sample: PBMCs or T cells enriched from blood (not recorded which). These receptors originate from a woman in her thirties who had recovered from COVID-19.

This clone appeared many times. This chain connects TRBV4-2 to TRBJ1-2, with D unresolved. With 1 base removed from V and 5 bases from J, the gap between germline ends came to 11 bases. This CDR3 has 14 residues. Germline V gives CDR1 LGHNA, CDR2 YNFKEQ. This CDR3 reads CASSQATGAYGYTF. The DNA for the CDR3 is TGTGCCAGCAGCCAAGCCACGGGAGCTTATGGCTACACCTTC.

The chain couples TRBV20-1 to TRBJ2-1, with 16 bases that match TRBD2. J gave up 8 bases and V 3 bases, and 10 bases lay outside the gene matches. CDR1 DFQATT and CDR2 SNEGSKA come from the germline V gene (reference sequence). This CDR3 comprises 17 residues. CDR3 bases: TGCAGTGCTAGTACCGGGACTAGCGGGAGGGTGAACGATGAGCAGTTCTTC. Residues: CSASTGTSGRVNDEQFF.

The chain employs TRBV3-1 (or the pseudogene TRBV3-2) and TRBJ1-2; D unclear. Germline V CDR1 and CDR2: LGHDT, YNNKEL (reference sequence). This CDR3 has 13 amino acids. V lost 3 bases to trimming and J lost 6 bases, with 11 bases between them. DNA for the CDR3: TGTGCCAGCAGCCAGGGAGTAAGAAATGGCTACACCTTC. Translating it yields CASSQGVRNGYTF.

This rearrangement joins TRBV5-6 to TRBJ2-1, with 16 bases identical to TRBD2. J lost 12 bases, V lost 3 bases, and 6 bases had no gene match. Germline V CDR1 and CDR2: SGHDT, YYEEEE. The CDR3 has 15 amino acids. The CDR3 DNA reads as TGTGCCAGCAGCTCGGGACTAGCGGGAGGGCCGGGGCAGTTCTTC. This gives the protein CASSSGLAGGPGQFF.

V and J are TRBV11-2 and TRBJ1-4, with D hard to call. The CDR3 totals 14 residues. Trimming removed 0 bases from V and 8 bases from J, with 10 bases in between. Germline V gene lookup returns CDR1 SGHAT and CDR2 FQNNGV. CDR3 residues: CASSLDPGTEKLFF. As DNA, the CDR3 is TGTGCCAGCAGCTTAGATCCGGGTACGGAAAAACTGTTTTTT.

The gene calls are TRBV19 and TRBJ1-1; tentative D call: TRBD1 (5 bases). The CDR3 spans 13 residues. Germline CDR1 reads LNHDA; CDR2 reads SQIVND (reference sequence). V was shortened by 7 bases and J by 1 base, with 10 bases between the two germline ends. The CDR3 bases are TGTGCCAGTACGGCGGGGGAGAACACTGAAGCTTTCTTT. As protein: CASTAGENTEAFF.

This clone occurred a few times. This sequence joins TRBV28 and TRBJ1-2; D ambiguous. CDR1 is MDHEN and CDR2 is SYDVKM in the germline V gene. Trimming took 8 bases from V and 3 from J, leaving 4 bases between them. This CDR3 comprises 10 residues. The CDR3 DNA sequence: TGTGCCAGCGGCTACTATGGCTACACCTTC. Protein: CASGYYGYTF.

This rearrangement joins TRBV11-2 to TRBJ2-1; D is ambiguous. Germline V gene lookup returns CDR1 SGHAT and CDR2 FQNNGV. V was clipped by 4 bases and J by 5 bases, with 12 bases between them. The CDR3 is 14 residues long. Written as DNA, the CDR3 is TGTGCCAGCAGCTCCCTGCAGGAAAACAATGAGCAGTTCTTC. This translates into CASSSLQENNEQFF.

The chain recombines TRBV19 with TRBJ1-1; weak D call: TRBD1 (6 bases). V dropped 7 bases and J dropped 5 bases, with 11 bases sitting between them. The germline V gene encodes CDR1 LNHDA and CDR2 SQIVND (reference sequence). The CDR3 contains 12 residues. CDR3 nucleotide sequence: TGTGCCAGTAATCAGGGGTGGACTGAAGCTTTCTTT. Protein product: CASNQGWTEAFF.

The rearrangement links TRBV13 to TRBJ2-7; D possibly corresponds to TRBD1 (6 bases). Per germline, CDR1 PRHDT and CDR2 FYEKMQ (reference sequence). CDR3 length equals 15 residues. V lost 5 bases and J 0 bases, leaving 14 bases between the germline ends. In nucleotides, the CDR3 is TGTGCCAGCAGCCCCGGGACAACCATCTCCTACGAGCAGTACTTC. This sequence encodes CASSPGTTISYEQYF.

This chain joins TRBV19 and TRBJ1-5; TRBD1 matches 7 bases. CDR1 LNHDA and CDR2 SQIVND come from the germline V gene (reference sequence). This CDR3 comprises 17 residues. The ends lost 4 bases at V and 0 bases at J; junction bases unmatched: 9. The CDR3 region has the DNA TGTGCCAGTAGTAGGGACAGCCGGGTAAATAGCAATCAGCCCCAGCATTTT. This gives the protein CASSRDSRVNSNQPQHF.

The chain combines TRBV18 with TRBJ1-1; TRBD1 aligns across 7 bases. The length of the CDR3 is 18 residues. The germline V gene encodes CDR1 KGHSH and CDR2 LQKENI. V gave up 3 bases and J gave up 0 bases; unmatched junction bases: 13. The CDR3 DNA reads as TGTGCCAGCTCACCGCTGACCTTCGGACAGGCATTGAACACTGAAGCTTTCTTT. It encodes CASSPLTFGQALNTEAFF.

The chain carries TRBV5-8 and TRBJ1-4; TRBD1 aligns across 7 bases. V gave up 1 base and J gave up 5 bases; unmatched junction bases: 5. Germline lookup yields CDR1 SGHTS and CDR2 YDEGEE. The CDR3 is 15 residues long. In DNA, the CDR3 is TGTGCCAGCAGCTTGACCGGGACAGTAAATGAAAAACTGTTTTTT. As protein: CASSLTGTVNEKLFF.

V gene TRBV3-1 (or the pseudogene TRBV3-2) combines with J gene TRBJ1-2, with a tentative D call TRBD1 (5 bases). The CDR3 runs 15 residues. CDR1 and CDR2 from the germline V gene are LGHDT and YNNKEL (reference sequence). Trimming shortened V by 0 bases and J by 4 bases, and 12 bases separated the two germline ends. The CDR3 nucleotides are TGTGCCAGCAGCCAAGATCGGGGGTACCTCTATGGCTACACCTTC. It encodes CASSQDRGYLYGYTF.

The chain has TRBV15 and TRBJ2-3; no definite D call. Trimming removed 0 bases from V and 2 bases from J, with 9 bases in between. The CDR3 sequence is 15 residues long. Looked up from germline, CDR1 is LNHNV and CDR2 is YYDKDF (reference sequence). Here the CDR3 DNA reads TGTGCCACCAGCAGAGACGAGGCCACCACAGATACGCAGTATTTT. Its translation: CATSRDEATTDTQYF.

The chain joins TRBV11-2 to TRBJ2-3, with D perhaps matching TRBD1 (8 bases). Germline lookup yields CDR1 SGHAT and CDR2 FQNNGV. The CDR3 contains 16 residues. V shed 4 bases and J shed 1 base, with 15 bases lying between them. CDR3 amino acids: CASSSATGGGTDTQYF. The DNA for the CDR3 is TGTGCCAGCAGCTCCGCAACAGGGGGGGGCACAGATACGCAGTATTTT.

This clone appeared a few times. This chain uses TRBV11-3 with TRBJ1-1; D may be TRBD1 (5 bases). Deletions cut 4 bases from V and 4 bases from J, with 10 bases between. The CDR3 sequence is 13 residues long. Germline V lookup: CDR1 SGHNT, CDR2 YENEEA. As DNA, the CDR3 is TGTGCCAGCAGCTCCAGGGTGGGCACTGAAGCTTTCTTT. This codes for CASSSRVGTEAFF.

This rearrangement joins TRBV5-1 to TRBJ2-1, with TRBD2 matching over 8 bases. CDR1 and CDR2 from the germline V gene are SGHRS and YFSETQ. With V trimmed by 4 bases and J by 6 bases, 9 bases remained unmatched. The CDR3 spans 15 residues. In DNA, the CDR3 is TGCGCCAGCAGCCCCAGCGGGAGTTCCGGCAATGAGCAGTTCTTC. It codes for CASSPSGSSGNEQFF.

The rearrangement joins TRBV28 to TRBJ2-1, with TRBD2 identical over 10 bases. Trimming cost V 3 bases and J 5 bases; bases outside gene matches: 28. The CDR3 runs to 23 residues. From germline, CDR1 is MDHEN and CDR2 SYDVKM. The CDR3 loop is CASSFPRVRGLNEREGNHNEQFF. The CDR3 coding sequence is TGTGCCAGCAGTTTCCCCAGGGTTAGGGGACTTAATGAGCGGGAGGGGAACCACAATGAGCAGTTCTTC.

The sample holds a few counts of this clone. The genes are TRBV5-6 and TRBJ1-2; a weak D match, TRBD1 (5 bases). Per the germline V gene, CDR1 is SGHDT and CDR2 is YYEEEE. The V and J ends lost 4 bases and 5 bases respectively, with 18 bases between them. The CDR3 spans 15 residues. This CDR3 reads CASSPQGSLWYGYTF. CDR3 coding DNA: TGTGCCAGCAGCCCTCAGGGTTCCCTTTGGTATGGCTACACCTTC.

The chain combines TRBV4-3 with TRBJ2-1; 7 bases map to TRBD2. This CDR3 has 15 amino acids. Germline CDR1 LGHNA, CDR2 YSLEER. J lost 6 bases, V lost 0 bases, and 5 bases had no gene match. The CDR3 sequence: CASSQEAGRANEQFF. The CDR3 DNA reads TGCGCCAGCAGCCAAGAGGCAGGGAGGGCCAATGAGCAGTTCTTC.